This T cell receptor (beta chain) was identified during a study of blood T cell repertoires in COVID-19 (dated by TCRdb to about 2020). Notes on the research overall: Collaborator samples came from the United States, Italy and Spain and covered acute and convalescent phases of COVID-19. A de-identified subject ID, COVID-19 status, age in years and sex were almost always included in the sample metadata. Deeply sampled blood TCRbeta repertoires from subjects exposed to, actively infected with, or recovered from COVID-19 were included in the dataset. The material from the prospective study consisted of cDNA or gDNA derived from T cells, B-cell-depleted T cells, or PBMCs. The samples were drawn from the first 160 participants of the ongoing ImmuneRACE study and from 1,254 subjects provided by 6 global collaborators. Where HLA class I and class II types were available, the types were taken from metadata supplied by the sample provider, not from assay-based typing. The repertoires were released in a freely available public database intended as a resource for research on the immune response to SARS-CoV-2. The study at large found these results: The quantity of clinical and demographic metadata differed by source and by participant and was supplied without curation.

Concerning this clone itself: The antigen it binds to is not known. Base-call qualities are not available, and no considerably larger clone is one nucleotide away.

TCRbeta CDR3 regions were amplified from genomic DNA by means of the immunoSEQ Assay, a bias-controlled multiplex PCR. In the source study's methods: Within the assay, amplification of reference gene primers was used to estimate how many nucleated cells each sample contained. Sequence reads were collapsed and filtered to measure the absolute abundance of every unique TCRbeta CDR3 rearrangement. For each sample, productive Simpson clonality was calculated as the square root of Simpson's diversity index across productive rearrangements. Not all clones reach the TCRdb copy of this immuneACCESS table, which keeps in-frame sequences only. Checked studies attribute under half of the gap to unresolved V genes and leave the rest unexplained. V, J and clone size are those of that table, while D and trimming were read from the DNA. The sample table lists around 150,000 clones, about 86% of them with a count of one. The ten most abundant clones make up 8% to 10% of the sample.

Collaborating institutions collected whole blood in K2EDTA tubes following their own protocols. Collaborator samples were shipped for TCRbeta analysis as frozen whole blood, isolated PBMCs, or DNA extracted from either sample type. The clonotype was recovered from a man in his 60s with acute or convalescent COVID-19. Sequencing input: peripheral blood.

The CDR3 has the sequence CASSTLQKRTTEAFF. Read as DNA, the sequence is TGTGCCAGTAGTACCTTACAAAAGCGAACAACTGAAGCTTTCTTT. The rearranged chain carries TRBV19 and TRBJ1-1, with an unclear D gene assignment. V gives up 4 bases and J gives up 5 bases, and the segment between their germline ends measures 17 bases. From cysteine to phenylalanine, the CDR3 is 15 amino acids long. Only CDR3 DNA is held: 45 bases, read in frame from base 1. Reading the germline V gene (reference sequence) gives CDR1 LNHDA and CDR2 SQIVND.